A single sample gave rise to the 29 T cell receptor beta chains below, sequenced in a study of siplizumab effects on memory and regulatory T cells. This table comes from immunoSEQ multiplex PCR, and its TCRdb copy is limited to in-frame clones, with some not included. The sample yields roughly 100,000 clones, 90% to 95% seen once. Sequencing was performed on CD4+ T cells sorted from blood. The receptors were sampled from a human donor in good health.

The genes are TRBV19 and TRBJ2-5; possibly TRBD2 for D (5 bases). The CDR3 consists of 16 residues. V was pared by 3 bases and J by 5 bases, with 19 bases between. CDR1 and CDR2 from the germline V gene are LNHDA and SQIVND (reference sequence). The CDR3 DNA follows: TGTGCCAGTAGTATTGGTTTTAGGGCAGGCGGGGAGACCCAGTACTTC. Translated: CASSIGFRAGGETQYF.

V usage is TRBV5-5 and J usage is TRBJ2-2; D may be TRBD1 (5 bases). From germline, CDR1 is SGHKS and CDR2 YYEKEE (reference sequence). V gave up 7 bases and J gave up 5 bases, with 18 bases separating them. The CDR3 loop spans 15 amino acids. The CDR3 coding sequence is TGTGCCAGCCAATCCCGGACAATTACAACCGGGGAGCTGTTTTTT. It is translated as CASQSRTITTGELFF.

In this sample, this clone turned up once. CDR3 in amino acids: CASSPQGGSNQPQHF. DNA of the CDR3: TGTGCCAGCTCACCGCAGGGGGGGAGCAATCAGCCCCAGCATTTT. The chain joins TRBV18 to TRBJ1-5; 7 bases align to TRBD1. This CDR3 region has 15 residues. V gave up 3 bases and J gave up 1 base; unmatched junction bases: 3. CDR1 and CDR2 (germline): KGHSH, LQKENI.

The CDR3 here is CASSSNLRTSVSYEQYF. CDR3 DNA: TGTGCCAGCAGTTCAAACTTAAGGACTAGCGTATCCTACGAGCAGTACTTC. V and J are TRBV28 and TRBJ2-7; TRBD2 matches at 9 bases. With V trimmed by 4 bases and J by 1 base, 11 bases remained unmatched. Germline V gives CDR1 MDHEN, CDR2 SYDVKM. The length of the CDR3 is 17 residues. The variable domain in full, completed from reference TRBV28 and TRBJ2-7, reads DVKVTQSSRYLVKRTGEKVFLECVQDMDHENMFWYRQDPGLGLRLIYFSYDVKMKEKGDIPEGYSVSREKKERFSLILESASTNQTSMYLCASSSNLRTSVSYEQYFGPGTRLTVT.

This rearrangement joins TRBV29-1 to TRBJ1-1, with 8 positions matching TRBD1. Germline V gene sequence: CDR1 SQVTM, CDR2 ANQGSEA. J gave up 1 base and V 8 bases, and 12 bases lay outside the gene matches. The CDR3 spans 15 residues. The CDR3 DNA sequence: TGCAGCTTCAGAACCGGGACAGGACGGAACACTGAAGCTTTCTTT. This translates into CSFRTGTGRNTEAFF.

This sequence joins TRBV6-6 and TRBJ2-2; 8 nucleotides align to TRBD2. Germline trimming cut 9 bases from V and 3 bases from J; bases unmatched to any gene: 9. Per the germline V gene, CDR1 is MNHNY and CDR2 is SVGAGI (reference sequence). This CDR3 is 15 amino acids long. The DNA of the CDR3 is TGTGCCAGTATGCCGGGAGGGATTGACACCGGGGAGCTGTTTTTT. This sequence encodes CASMPGGIDTGELFF.

V and J are TRBV28 and TRBJ1-5; possible D gene TRBD1, 6 bases. Trimming took off 6 bases at V and 4 bases at J, with 19 bases between the two ends. Germline loops: CDR1 MDHEN, CDR2 SYDVKM. The CDR3 spans 16 residues. The CDR3 coding sequence is TGTGCCAGCAGCTCTCATAGTGGTAGGGGGAATCAGCCCCAGCATTTT. It encodes CASSSHSGRGNQPQHF.

The genes are TRBV5-1 and TRBJ1-2; D perhaps matches TRBD1 (5 bases). The CDR3 is 14 amino acids. Trimming removed 8 bases from V and 1 base from J, with 15 bases in between. Germline V gives CDR1 SGHRS, CDR2 YFSETQ. This CDR3 is CASAGALFNYGYTF. CDR3 nucleotide sequence: TGCGCCAGTGCCGGGGCCCTTTTTAACTATGGCTACACCTTC.

This chain connects TRBV11-1 to TRBJ2-7; 8 positions match TRBD1. CDR3 size: 14 residues. Germline values: CDR1 SGHAT, CDR2 FQDESV (reference sequence). Germline trimming cut 5 bases from V and 2 bases from J; bases unmatched to any gene: 5. The CDR3 DNA reads TGTGCCAGCAGCACCAGACAGGGGCCCTACGAGCAGTACTTC. Its translation: CASSTRQGPYEQYF.

The chain combines TRBV11-3 with TRBJ2-3, with D possibly being TRBD1 or TRBD2 (6 bases each). From germline, CDR1 is SGHNT and CDR2 YENEEA. V was shortened by 3 bases and J by 4 bases, with 8 bases between the two germline ends. The CDR3 is made up of 13 amino acids. The CDR3 sequence: CASSLGGADTQYF. CDR3 coding DNA: TGTGCCAGCAGCTTGGGGGGCGCAGATACGCAGTATTTT.

This chain connects TRBV7-2 to TRBJ2-1, with D possibly being TRBD1 (5 bases). Trimming took off 2 bases at V and 2 bases at J, with 10 bases between the two ends. The CDR3 loop spans 15 amino acids. Germline V gene lookup returns CDR1 SGHTA and CDR2 FQGNSA. The CDR3 coding sequence is TGTGCCAGCAGCTTAATCTGGGGCCCCTACAATGAGCAGTTCTTC. As protein: CASSLIWGPYNEQFF.

The J gene is TRBJ1-1, the V gene TRBV18; D gene uncertain. V lost 1 base to trimming and J lost 3 bases, with 9 bases between them. From germline, CDR1 is KGHSH and CDR2 LQKENI. This CDR3 is built from 14 residues. The CDR3 DNA reads TGTGCCAGCTCACCACAAAGGACGGACACTGAAGCTTTCTTT. Translated: CASSPQRTDTEAFF.

As regards this clone: Without the conserved terminal phenylalanine or tryptophan, this CDR3 likely stems from a read error. No DNA is shown, since the ends of the CDR3 on it are uncertain; the CDR3 is the one TCRdb lists. The CDR3 loop is CASSFGPGRHTSIV. J is TRBJ1-2 and V is TRBV28. Germline V gene sequence: CDR1 MDHEN, CDR2 SYDVKM. The CDR3 spans 14 residues, counting both ends.

The genes are TRBV14 and TRBJ2-5; no clear D. The CDR3 loop spans 15 amino acids. Germline V gene sequence: CDR1 SGHDN, CDR2 FVKESK. Trimming shortened V by 0 bases and J by 2 bases, and 10 bases separated the two germline ends. This CDR3 is CASSQDLGGQETQYF. The DNA of the CDR3 is TGTGCCAGCAGCCAAGATTTAGGTGGGCAAGAGACCCAGTACTTC.

The V call is TRBV10-3, the J call TRBJ1-2; D not resolved. The V end was cut by 2 bases, the J end by 0 bases, with 13 bases between. This CDR3 has 16 residues. Germline CDR1 ENHRY, CDR2 SYGVKD. In nucleotides, the CDR3 is TGTGCCATCAGTGAGGGGTCTCTGGGATCTAACTATGGCTACACCTTC. Translating it yields CAISEGSLGSNYGYTF.

The chain employs TRBV5-6 and TRBJ2-1; D is unresolved. The length of the CDR3 is 13 residues. Trimming pared 0 bases from V and 8 bases from J, leaving 9 bases between. Germline V gene sequence: CDR1 SGHDT, CDR2 YYEEEE. The CDR3 nucleotides are TGTGCCAGCAGCTTGGTGGGTGAGGATGAGCAGTTCTTC. It codes for CASSLVGEDEQFF. Full variable domain (outside the CDR3, taken from reference TRBV5-6 and TRBJ2-1): DAGVTQSPTHLIKTRGQQVTLRCSPKSGHDTVSWYQQALGQGPQFIFQYYEEEERQRGNFPDRFSGHQFPNYSSELNVNALLLGDSALYLCASSLVGEDEQFFGPGTRLTVL.

The V call is TRBV18, the J call TRBJ2-7; a possible D gene is TRBD1 (5 bases). The CDR3 totals 14 residues. The V gene lost 5 bases and the J gene lost 3 bases, with 14 bases spanning the gap. Germline V gene data show CDR1 as KGHSH and CDR2 as LQKENI. The DNA of the CDR3 is TGTGCCAGCTCATCCCAGGGTACGGGCTACGAGCAGTACTTC. Translation gives CASSSQGTGYEQYF. The variable domain in full, with the rest retrieved from reference TRBV18 and TRBJ2-7, is NAGVMQNPRHLVRRRGQEARLRCSPMKGHSHVYWYRQLPEEGLKFMVYLQKENIIDESGMPKERFSAEFPKEGPSILRIQQVVRGDSAAYFCASSSQGTGYEQYFGPGTRLTVT.

The chain combines TRBV11-2 with TRBJ2-5; TRBD2 matches 10 bases. The CDR3 has 17 amino acids. V shed 4 bases and J 0 bases; nucleotides not matched to a gene: 8. Germline V gives CDR1 SGHAT, CDR2 FQNNGV. CDR3 DNA: TGTGCCAGCAGCTCGGGGCTTAGCGGGAGGTACCAAGAGACCCAGTACTTC. Its protein is CASSSGLSGRYQETQYF.

CDR3 in amino acids: CASSLIKTWGQPQHF. DNA for the CDR3: TGTGCCAGCAGCTTAATAAAAACTTGGGGGCAGCCCCAGCATTTT. The V and J genes are TRBV11-3 and TRBJ1-5, with a weak D call TRBD1 (5 bases). V lost 2 bases to trimming and J lost 7 bases, with 15 bases between them. The V gene's germline CDR1 is SGHNT and CDR2 YENEEA. This CDR3 has 15 amino acids.

This clone was seen a few times. This chain links TRBV4-1 with TRBJ1-1; D remains ambiguous. Germline values: CDR1 MGHRA, CDR2 YSYEKL. V lost 1 base to trimming and J lost 1 base, with 7 bases between them. The CDR3 totals 14 residues. The CDR3 bases are TGCGCCAGCAGCCAAGCGGGCAGGAACACTGAAGCTTTCTTT. Its translation: CASSQAGRNTEAFF.

This chain links TRBV7-9 with TRBJ2-3; a weak D match, TRBD2 (5 bases). V was shortened by 1 base and J by 3 bases, with 8 bases between the two germline ends. The CDR3 is 14 residues long. In germline, CDR1 is SEHNR, CDR2 FQNEAQ (reference sequence). The CDR3 DNA reads TGTGCCAGCAGCTTAGAAGCGGTTACAGATACGCAGTATTTT. Encoded protein: CASSLEAVTDTQYF.

The CDR3 reads CASSQEITTSGYGYTF. CDR3 in DNA: TGTGCCAGCAGCCAAGAGATCACTACCTCGGGGTATGGCTACACCTTC. This chain links TRBV14 with TRBJ1-2; no firm D call. The CDR3 loop spans 16 amino acids. The V gene lost 0 bases and the J gene lost 5 bases, with 16 bases spanning the gap. Per the germline V gene, CDR1 is SGHDN and CDR2 is FVKESK.

The V gene is TRBV18, the J gene TRBJ2-7; 9 bases are shared with TRBD1. With V trimmed by 3 bases and J by 13 bases, 7 bases remained unmatched. The CDR3 sequence is 12 residues long. Germline V gene lookup returns CDR1 KGHSH and CDR2 LQKENI. This chain's CDR3 is CASSPDRGGIYF. The DNA for the CDR3 is TGTGCCAGCTCACCCGACAGGGGGGGAATTTACTTC.

The gene calls are TRBV6-7 and TRBJ1-5; a weak D match, TRBD1 (5 bases). TRBV6-7 is given ORF status, its function remaining uncertain. CDR3 length: 16 amino acids. Trimming removed 6 bases from V and 1 base from J, with 16 bases in between. CDR3 coding DNA: TGTGCCAGCAGCCCCCGGGGGAAGAGAAGCAATCAGCCCCAGCATTTT. It is translated as CASSPRGKRSNQPQHF.

This clone was observed a single time. V usage is TRBV19 and J usage is TRBJ2-5; 7 bases line up with TRBD2. Losses at the gene ends were 8 bases for V and 5 bases for J; bases not matched to a gene: 2. Germline CDR1 LNHDA, CDR2 SQIVND (reference sequence). The CDR3 extends over 11 amino acids. The DNA of the CDR3 is TGTGCCAGTGAGCGGGGTGAGACCCAGTACTTC. This sequence encodes CASERGETQYF. Using reference TRBV19 and TRBJ2-5 for the parts outside the CDR3, the full variable domain is DGGITQSPKYLFRKEGQNVTLSCEQNLNHDAMYWYRQDPGQGLRLIYYSQIVNDFQKGDIAEGYSVSREKKESFPLTVTSAQKNPTAFYLCASERGETQYFGPGTRLLVL.

The J gene is TRBJ2-3, the V gene TRBV5-1; the D gene is possibly TRBD2 (5 bases). V was clipped by 2 bases and J by 6 bases, with 16 bases between them. The CDR3 runs 15 residues. Germline CDR1 is SGHRS and CDR2 is YFSETQ. The DNA for the CDR3 is TGCGCCAGCAGCTTCGGAGCTAGCCAGTTGGATACGCAGTATTTT. Translating it yields CASSFGASQLDTQYF.

The rearrangement joins TRBV7-3 to TRBJ1-1, with D unresolved. Germline values: CDR1 SGHTA, CDR2 FQGTGA. CDR3 size: 15 residues. Trimming took 1 base from V and 2 from J, leaving 11 bases between them. The CDR3 DNA reads TGTGCCAGCAGCTTAAACCCTTCCATTAACACTGAAGCTTTCTTT. Amino acid sequence: CASSLNPSINTEAFF.

The chain links TRBV27 to TRBJ1-2, with a possible D match to TRBD1 (6 bases). The V gene's germline CDR1 is MNHEY and CDR2 SMNVEV (reference sequence). V was pared by 0 bases and J by 4 bases, with 9 bases between. The CDR3 is 14 amino acids. Here the CDR3 DNA reads TGTGCCAGCAGTTTATCAGGGGGGGCCTATGGCTACACCTTC. Translated: CASSLSGGAYGYTF.

The V call is TRBV6-6, the J call TRBJ2-7; weak D call: TRBD1 (5 bases). This CDR3 has 13 residues. Between the trimmed V and J ends, which lost 6 bases and 4 bases, there was a span of 13 bases. Germline V gene sequence: CDR1 MNHNY, CDR2 SVGAGI (reference sequence). This CDR3 reads CASRADKFYEQYF. The CDR3 DNA follows: TGTGCCAGCAGGGCGGACAAATTTTACGAGCAGTACTTC.